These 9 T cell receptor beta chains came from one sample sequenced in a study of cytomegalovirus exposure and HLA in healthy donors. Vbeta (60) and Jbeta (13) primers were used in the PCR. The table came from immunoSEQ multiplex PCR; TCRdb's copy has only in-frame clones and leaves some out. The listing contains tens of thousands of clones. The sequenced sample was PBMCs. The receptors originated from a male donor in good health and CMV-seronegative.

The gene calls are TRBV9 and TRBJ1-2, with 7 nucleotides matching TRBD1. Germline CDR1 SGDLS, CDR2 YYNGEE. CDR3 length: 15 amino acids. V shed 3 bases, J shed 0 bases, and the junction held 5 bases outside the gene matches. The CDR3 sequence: CASSADGTANYGYTF. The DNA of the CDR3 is TGTGCCAGCAGCGCGGACGGGACAGCTAACTATGGCTACACCTTC.

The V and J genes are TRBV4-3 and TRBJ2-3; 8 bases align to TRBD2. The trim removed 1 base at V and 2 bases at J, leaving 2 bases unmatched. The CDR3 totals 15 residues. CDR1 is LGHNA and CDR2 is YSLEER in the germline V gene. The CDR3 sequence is CASSQAGGITDTQYF. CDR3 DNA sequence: TGCGCCAGCAGCCAAGCGGGGGGGATCACAGATACGCAGTATTTT.

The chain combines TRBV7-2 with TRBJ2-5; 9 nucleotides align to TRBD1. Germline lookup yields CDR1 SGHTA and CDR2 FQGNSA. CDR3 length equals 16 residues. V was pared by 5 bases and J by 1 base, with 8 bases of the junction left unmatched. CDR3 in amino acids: CASSTAGQGLQETQYF. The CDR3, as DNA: TGTGCCAGCAGCACCGCGGGACAGGGCCTCCAAGAGACCCAGTACTTC. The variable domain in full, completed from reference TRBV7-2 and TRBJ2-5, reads GAGVSQSPSNKVTEKGKDVELRCDPISGHTALYWYRQSLGQGLEFLIYFQGNSAPDKSGLPSDRFSAERTGGSVSTLTIQRTQQEDSAVYLCASSTAGQGLQETQYFGPGTRLLVL.

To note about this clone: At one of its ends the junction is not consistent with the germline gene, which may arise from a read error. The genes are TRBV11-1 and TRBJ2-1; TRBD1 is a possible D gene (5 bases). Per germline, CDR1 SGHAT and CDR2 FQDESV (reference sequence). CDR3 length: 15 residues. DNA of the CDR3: TGTGCCAGCAGCCCCAGGGTTAACTCCGACAATGAGCAGTTCTTC. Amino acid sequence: CASSPRVNSDNEQFF. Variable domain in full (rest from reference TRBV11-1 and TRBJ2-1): EAEVAQSPRYKITEKSQAVAFWCDPISGHATLYWYRQILGQGPELLVQFQDESVVDDSQLPKDRFSAERLKGVDSTLKIQPAELGDSAMYLCASSPRVNSDNEQFFGPGTRLTVL.

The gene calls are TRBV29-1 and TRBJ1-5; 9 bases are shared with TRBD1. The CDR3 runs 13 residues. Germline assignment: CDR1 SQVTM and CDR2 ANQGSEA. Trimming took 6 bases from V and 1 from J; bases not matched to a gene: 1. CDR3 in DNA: TGCAGCGTCGGACAGGGGAGCAATCAGCCCCAGCATTTT. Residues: CSVGQGSNQPQHF.

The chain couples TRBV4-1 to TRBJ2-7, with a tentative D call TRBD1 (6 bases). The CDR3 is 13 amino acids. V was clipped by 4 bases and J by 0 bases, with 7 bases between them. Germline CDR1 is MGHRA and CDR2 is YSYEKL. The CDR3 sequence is CASSPDSSYEQYF. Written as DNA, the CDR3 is TGCGCCAGCAGCCCGGACAGCTCCTACGAGCAGTACTTC.

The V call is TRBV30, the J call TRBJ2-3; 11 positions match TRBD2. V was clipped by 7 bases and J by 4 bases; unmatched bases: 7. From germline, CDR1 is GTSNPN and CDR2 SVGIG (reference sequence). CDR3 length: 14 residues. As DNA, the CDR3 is TGTGCCTCTACTCTAGCGGGGGGCCCAGATACGCAGTATTTT. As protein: CASTLAGGPDTQYF.

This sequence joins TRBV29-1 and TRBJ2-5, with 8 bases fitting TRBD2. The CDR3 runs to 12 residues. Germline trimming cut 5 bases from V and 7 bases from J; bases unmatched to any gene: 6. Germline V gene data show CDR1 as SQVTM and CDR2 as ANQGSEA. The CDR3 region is CSVSTSGGTQYF. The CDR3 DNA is TGCAGCGTTTCTACTAGCGGCGGGACCCAGTACTTC.

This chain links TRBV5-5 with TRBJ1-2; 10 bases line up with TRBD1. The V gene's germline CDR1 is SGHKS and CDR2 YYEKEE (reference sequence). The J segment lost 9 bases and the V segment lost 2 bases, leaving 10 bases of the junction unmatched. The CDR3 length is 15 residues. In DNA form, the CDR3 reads TGTGCCAGCAGCTTAGAGCTCGGGACAGGGGTTAGCTACACCTTC. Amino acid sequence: CASSLELGTGVSYTF.